This T cell receptor beta chain came from a study of T cell clonotyping in hematopoietic cell transplantation. Overall study findings and caveats: Cells were unsorted, so CD4 and CD8 contributions were not separated. Recipient TCR diversity dropped after transplant; expanded clonotypes rose from day 30 to 180. At the given depth, recipient repertoires were over 95% de novo clonotypes.

Method: immunoSEQ multiplex PCR; TCRdb's copy keeps in-frame clones and lacks some. The table records some 5,100 clones, approximately 94% of them present only once. The CDR3 totals 14 residues. Germline V gives CDR1 MNHEY, CDR2 SVGAGI. V lost 6 bases to trimming and J lost 2 bases, with 10 bases between them. Recipients were bled about 28 days pretransplant and at posttransplant days 30, 100, 180. A note on this clone: The antigen remains unidentified.

The TCR originated in a male patient aged 60 to 75 who had an allogeneic stem cell transplant from a related donor, so the T cells may come from the graft donor. Some clones in this sample may be carry-over from other donors' samples. This chain connects TRBV6-5 to TRBJ2-2; no clear D. Here the sequenced sample was PBMCs, taken 180 days after allogeneic stem cell transplant. CDR3 region: CASRAHRNTGELFF. CDR3 coding DNA: TGTGCCAGCAGGGCGCACCGAAACACCGGGGAGCTGTTTTTT.